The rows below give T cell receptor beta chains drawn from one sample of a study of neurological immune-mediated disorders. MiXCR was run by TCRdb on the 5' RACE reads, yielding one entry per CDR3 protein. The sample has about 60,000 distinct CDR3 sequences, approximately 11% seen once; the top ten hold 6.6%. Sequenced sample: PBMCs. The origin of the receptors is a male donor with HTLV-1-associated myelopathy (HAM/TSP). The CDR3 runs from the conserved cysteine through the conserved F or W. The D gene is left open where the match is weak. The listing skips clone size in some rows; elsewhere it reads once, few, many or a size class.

CDR3aa: CASSEDRATPPPQHF
CDR3nt: TGTGCCAGCAGTGAAGATCGTGCGACTCCGCCGCCCCAGCATTTT
v_gene: TRBV6-1
abundance: few
j_gene: TRBJ1-5
d_gene: NA

CDR3aa: CASSTSKRYEQYF
CDR3nt: NA
v_gene: TRBV6-2/TRBV6-3
abundance: many
j_gene: TRBJ2-7
d_gene: NA

CDR3aa: CASSRRDRGSTDTQYF
CDR3nt: TGTGCCAGCAGCCGCCGGGACAGGGGAAGCACAGATACGCAGTATTTT
v_gene: TRBV11-2
abundance: many
j_gene: TRBJ2-3
d_gene: TRBD1

CDR3aa: CASSYTAGQGNNEQFF
CDR3nt: TGTGCCAGCAGTTACACGGCGGGACAAGGGAACAATGAGCAGTTCTTC
v_gene: TRBV6-5
abundance: many
j_gene: TRBJ2-1
d_gene: NA

CDR3aa: CASSPHPYINQPQHF
CDR3nt: TGTGCCAGCAGTCCCCATCCTTATATCAATCAGCCCCAGCATTTT
v_gene: TRBV6-1
abundance: NA
j_gene: TRBJ1-5
d_gene: NA

CDR3aa: CATSRVHSGKGDSNQPQHF
CDR3nt: TGTGCCACCAGCAGAGTACACAGCGGTAAGGGGGATAGCAATCAGCCCCAGCATTTT
v_gene: TRBV15
abundance: many
j_gene: TRBJ1-5
d_gene: NA

CDR3aa: CASSQARGPYNEQFF
CDR3nt: TGTGCCAGCAGTCAAGCCAGGGGGCCCTACAATGAGCAGTTCTTC
v_gene: TRBV6-5
abundance: many
j_gene: TRBJ2-1
d_gene: TRBD1

CDR3aa: CASSLVPGMRDTGELFF
CDR3nt: TGCGCCAGCAGCTTGGTTCCGGGGATGAGGGACACCGGGGAGCTGTTTTTT
v_gene: TRBV5-1
abundance: many
j_gene: TRBJ2-2
d_gene: NA

CDR3aa: CSGQDGYEQYF
CDR3nt: TGCAGCGGCCAGGACGGGTACGAGCAGTACTTC
v_gene: TRBV29-1
abundance: many
j_gene: TRBJ2-7
d_gene: NA

CDR3aa: CSVIQGLRRETQYF
CDR3nt: TGCAGCGTTATACAGGGACTCCGCAGAGAGACCCAGTACTTC
v_gene: TRBV29-1
abundance: many
j_gene: TRBJ2-5
d_gene: NA

CDR3aa: CAIRGTARDEKLFF
CDR3nt: TGTGCCATCCGGGGGACAGCGAGGGATGAAAAACTGTTTTTT
v_gene: TRBV10-3
abundance: many
j_gene: TRBJ1-4
d_gene: TRBD1

CDR3aa: CASSPGTGYEQYF
CDR3nt: TGTGCCAGCAGTCCCGGGACAGGCTACGAGCAGTACTTC
v_gene: TRBV6-6
abundance: many
j_gene: TRBJ2-7
d_gene: TRBD1

CDR3aa: CSARGRWKLGSGNTIYF
CDR3nt: TGCAGTGCTAGAGGCAGGTGGAAGCTAGGCTCTGGAAACACCATATATTTT
v_gene: TRBV20-1
abundance: many
j_gene: TRBJ1-3
d_gene: NA

CDR3aa: CASSWTSGGYQETQYF
CDR3nt: TGCGCCAGCAGCTGGACTAGCGGGGGTTACCAAGAGACCCAGTACTTC
v_gene: TRBV5-1
abundance: many
j_gene: TRBJ2-5
d_gene: TRBD2

CDR3aa: CASSESGTGEQYF
CDR3nt: TGCGCCAGCAGTGAGTCGGGGACAGGGGAACAGTACTTC
v_gene: TRBV10-1
abundance: many
j_gene: TRBJ2-7
d_gene: TRBD1

CDR3aa: CASSIRQGVYEQYF
CDR3nt: TGTGCCAGCAGCATCAGACAGGGAGTCTACGAGCAGTACTTC
v_gene: TRBV5-5
abundance: many
j_gene: TRBJ2-7
d_gene: TRBD1

CDR3aa: CASSLTGTFRTQYF
CDR3nt: TGTGCCAGCAGCCTTACCGGGACCTTCAGGACCCAGTACTTC
v_gene: TRBV7-8
abundance: many
j_gene: TRBJ2-5
d_gene: NA

CDR3aa: CASSLYGTAVDTQYF
CDR3nt: TGCGCCAGCAGCCTATACGGGACTGCTGTGGATACGCAGTATTTT
v_gene: TRBV4-3
abundance: once
j_gene: TRBJ2-3
d_gene: NA

CDR3aa: CATSDLTPGIETQYF
CDR3nt: TGTGCCACCAGTGATTTGACGCCGGGGATAGAGACCCAGTACTTC
v_gene: TRBV24-1
abundance: many
j_gene: TRBJ2-5
d_gene: NA

CDR3aa: CASAEGTVDNTKLFF
CDR3nt: TGTGCCAGCGCGGAGGGGACAGTAGATAATACAAAACTGTTTTTT
v_gene: TRBV27
abundance: NA
j_gene: TRBJ1-4
d_gene: TRBD1

CDR3aa: CSARYWGQAGELFF
CDR3nt: TGCAGTGCTAGGTACTGGGGGCAGGCCGGGGAGCTGTTTTTT
v_gene: TRBV20-1
abundance: once
j_gene: TRBJ2-2
d_gene: NA

CDR3aa: CASSVQGFRSYNEQFF
CDR3nt: TGTGCCAGCAGCGTACAGGGGTTCCGCTCCTACAATGAGCAGTTCTTC
v_gene: TRBV7-2
abundance: NA
j_gene: TRBJ2-1
d_gene: TRBD1

CDR3aa: CSAADRDYAYEQYF
CDR3nt: TGCAGTGCCGCGGACAGGGACTATGCCTACGAGCAGTACTTC
v_gene: TRBV20-1
abundance: NA
j_gene: TRBJ2-7
d_gene: NA

CDR3aa: CASSLPDRGHTEAFF
CDR3nt: TGTGCCAGCAGCCTCCCCGACAGGGGCCACACTGAAGCTTTCTTT
v_gene: TRBV3-1
abundance: few
j_gene: TRBJ1-1
d_gene: TRBD1

CDR3aa: CASSQGPQRRFF
CDR3nt: TGTGCCAGCAGCCAAGGGCCCCAACGGCGGTTCTTC
v_gene: TRBV14
abundance: NA
j_gene: TRBJ2-1
d_gene: NA

CDR3aa: CASSSRTSGSDEQFF
CDR3nt: TGCGCCAGCAGTTCCCGGACTAGCGGCTCCGATGAGCAGTTCTTC
v_gene: TRBV5-1
abundance: many
j_gene: TRBJ2-1
d_gene: TRBD2

CDR3aa: CASSLGDRVSEQYF
CDR3nt: TGCGCCAGCAGCTTGGGGGACAGGGTCAGCGAGCAGTACTTC
v_gene: TRBV5-1
abundance: many
j_gene: TRBJ2-7
d_gene: TRBD1

CDR3aa: CASLKQTGSPFTDTQYF
CDR3nt: TGTGCCAGCCTTAAGCAAACAGGATCACCATTCACAGATACGCAGTATTTT
v_gene: TRBV27
abundance: many
j_gene: TRBJ2-3
d_gene: NA

CDR3aa: CASSRTPTSNQPQHF
CDR3nt: TGTGCCAGCAGTCGGACACCAACTAGCAATCAGCCCCAGCATTTT
v_gene: TRBV12-3/TRBV12-4
abundance: many
j_gene: TRBJ1-5
d_gene: NA

CDR3aa: CSARQGDQPQHF
CDR3nt: TGCAGTGCTAGACAGGGAGATCAGCCCCAGCATTTT
v_gene: TRBV20-1
abundance: many
j_gene: TRBJ1-5
d_gene: NA

CDR3aa: CASSQEAGLRTEAFF
CDR3nt: TGCGCCAGCAGCCAAGAGGCCGGGCTGAGGACTGAAGCTTTCTTT
v_gene: TRBV4-3
abundance: few
j_gene: TRBJ1-1
d_gene: NA

CDR3aa: CAWSKGAGDGYTF
CDR3nt: TGTGCCTGGAGTAAGGGGGCAGGGGATGGCTACACCTTC
v_gene: TRBV30
abundance: few
j_gene: TRBJ1-2
d_gene: TRBD1

CDR3aa: CASSLGANTDTQYF
CDR3nt: TGCGCCAGCAGCCTAGGAGCGAACACAGATACGCAGTATTTT
v_gene: TRBV4-3
abundance: many
j_gene: TRBJ2-3
d_gene: NA

CDR3aa: CASSTQVEAFF
CDR3nt: TGTGCCAGCAGCACCCAAGTGGAAGCTTTCTTT
v_gene: TRBV6-1
abundance: NA
j_gene: TRBJ1-1
d_gene: NA

CDR3aa: CASSWEVRGREAFF
CDR3nt: TGTGCCAGCAGCTGGGAGGTCAGGGGGCGCGAAGCTTTCTTT
v_gene: TRBV6-6
abundance: NA
j_gene: TRBJ1-1
d_gene: TRBD1

CDR3aa: CASSPTPGFGEQFF
CDR3nt: TGTGCTAGCAGCCCCACACCGGGTTTCGGTGAGCAGTTCTTC
v_gene: TRBV7-7
abundance: few
j_gene: TRBJ2-1
d_gene: NA

CDR3aa: CASSLTDRGPDTQYF
CDR3nt: TGCGCCAGCAGCTTAACGGACAGGGGGCCAGATACGCAGTATTTT
v_gene: TRBV5-1
abundance: few
j_gene: TRBJ2-3
d_gene: TRBD1

CDR3aa: CASSSIAHWNTEAFF
CDR3nt: TGTGCCAGCAGCTCAATAGCACATTGGAACACTGAAGCTTTCTTT
v_gene: TRBV11-2
abundance: many
j_gene: TRBJ1-1
d_gene: NA

CDR3aa: CSVTTSDSAGNTIYF
CDR3nt: TGCAGCGTGACTACGTCAGACTCTGCTGGAAACACCATATATTTT
v_gene: TRBV29-1
abundance: many
j_gene: TRBJ1-3
d_gene: NA

CDR3aa: CASSLRTYNEQFF
CDR3nt: TGTGCCAGCAGCTTAAGGACCTACAATGAGCAGTTCTTC
v_gene: TRBV7-2
abundance: many
j_gene: TRBJ2-1
d_gene: NA